These 29 T cell receptor beta chains were sequenced from one sample in a study of T-cell memory formation after mild COVID-19. MiXCR, run by TCRdb on the 5' RACE reads, gives a single entry per CDR3 protein. Of 150,000 to 200,000 distinct CDR3 sequences listed, 11% are singletons. The sequencing sample was made of PBMCs or a T cell subset sorted from them (not recorded which). These receptors all stem from a man aged 18 to 29 who had mild COVID-19 (a few samples of this study predate the infection). Cell type and time point are not known.

This clonotype was observed a few times. The rearrangement links TRBV3-1 to TRBJ2-2; D unclear. The CDR3 has 13 residues. Looked up from germline, CDR1 is LGHDT and CDR2 is YNNKEL (reference sequence). The V and J ends lost 2 bases and 7 bases respectively, with 8 bases between them. The CDR3 nucleotides are TGTGCCAGCAGCCAAACACGGATCGGGGAGCTGTTTTTT. Translation gives CASSQTRIGELFF.

At least ten counts were recorded for this clonotype. V is TRBV20-1 and J is TRBJ1-6; possible D gene TRBD1, 6 bases. Trimming shortened V by 1 base and J by 9 bases, and 16 bases separated the two germline ends. This CDR3 region has 15 residues. Germline V gives CDR1 DFQATT, CDR2 SNEGSKA (reference sequence). The CDR3 coding sequence is TGCAGTGCTAGAGTTCAACAGGGTGTTGGTTCACCCCTCCACTTT. It is translated as CSARVQQGVGSPLHF.

This clonotype was counted many times. The J gene is TRBJ1-1, the V gene TRBV27; perhaps TRBD1 as D (5 bases). With 7 bases removed from V and 3 bases from J, the gap between germline ends came to 15 bases. The CDR3 runs 14 residues. Germline loops: CDR1 MNHEY, CDR2 SMNVEV (reference sequence). The CDR3 sequence is CASTPGGIDTEAFF. CDR3 DNA: TGTGCCAGCACCCCCGGGGGGATAGACACTGAAGCTTTCTTT.

This clonotype has just a few counts. CDR3 nucleotide sequence: TGTGCCAGCAGGAAGACTAGCGGGGTACAGACCCAGTACTTC. Its translation is CASRKTSGVQTQYF. The chain employs TRBV12-3 or TRBV12-4 and TRBJ2-5, with 11 bases that match TRBD2. The J segment lost 6 bases and the V segment lost 6 bases, leaving 6 bases of the junction unmatched. The CDR3 extends over 14 amino acids.

This clonotype was seen only a few times. This rearrangement joins TRBV4-3 to TRBJ1-2, with 7 bases identical to TRBD1. The CDR3 is made up of 17 amino acids. V trimming: 1 base; J trimming: 4 bases; junction bases outside the gene matches: 12. From germline, CDR1 is LGHNA and CDR2 YSLEER. The CDR3 protein is CASSQGLEEQGSYGYTF. The DNA of the CDR3 is TGCGCCAGCAGCCAAGGATTGGAGGAACAGGGGAGCTATGGCTACACCTTC.

This clonotype was seen at least ten times. V gene TRBV28 combines with J gene TRBJ2-7, with 10 bases lining up with TRBD1. Germline V CDR1 and CDR2: MDHEN, SYDVKM. Trimming took 5 bases from V and 2 from J; bases not matched to a gene: 9. This CDR3 region has 16 residues. This CDR3 reads CASSGGRGTGAYEQYV. The DNA for the CDR3 is TGTGCCAGCAGTGGCGGTCGGGGGACAGGGGCCTACGAGCAGTACGTC.

V usage is TRBV7-2 and J usage is TRBJ1-1; D not certain. CDR3 length equals 15 residues. V lost 3 bases and J lost 6, with 17 bases in between. Germline V gene data show CDR1 as SGHTA and CDR2 as FQGNSA. CDR3 amino acids: CASSFQQLIGSEAFF. The CDR3 nucleotides read TGTGCCAGCAGCTTCCAACAGCTCATCGGGTCTGAAGCTTTCTTT. Supplemented by reference TRBV7-2 and TRBJ1-1, the full variable domain reads GAGVSQSPSNKVTEKGKDVELRCDPISGHTALYWYRQSLGQGLEFLIYFQGNSAPDKSGLPSDRFSAERTGGSVSTLTIQRTQQEDSAVYLCASSFQQLIGSEAFFGQGTRLTVV.

This clonotype was counted only a few times. The genes are TRBV27 and TRBJ2-7; 7 bases fit TRBD1. The germline V gene has CDR1 MNHEY and CDR2 SMNVEV (reference sequence). With V trimmed by 4 bases and J by 1 base, 7 bases remained unmatched. This CDR3 has 15 amino acids. The CDR3 loop reads CASSSGTVLSYEQYF. CDR3 nucleotides: TGTGCCAGCAGTTCAGGGACAGTTTTATCCTACGAGCAGTACTTC.

This clonotype has a handful of counts. The chain carries TRBV29-1 and TRBJ1-1; 8 bases map to TRBD1. CDR3 length: 13 amino acids. Germline CDR1 and CDR2: SQVTM and ANQGSEA. The ends lost 4 bases at V and 5 bases at J; junction bases unmatched: 6. The CDR3 DNA is TGCAGCGTTGCGGGACAGGCGGGGACTGAAGCTTTCTTT. It specifies CSVAGQAGTEAFF.

This clonotype appeared many times. The genes are TRBV5-1 and TRBJ2-3, with a weak D call TRBD1 (6 bases). This CDR3 spans 16 amino acids. The germline V gene encodes CDR1 SGHRS and CDR2 YFSETQ. V was shortened by 4 bases and J by 4 bases, with 19 bases between the two germline ends. Here the CDR3 reads CASSKTGTIEADTQYF. The CDR3 DNA reads as TGCGCCAGCAGCAAGACCGGGACAATCGAGGCAGATACGCAGTATTTT. Filled out from reference TRBV5-1 and TRBJ2-3, the complete variable domain reads KAGVTQTPRYLIKTRGQQVTLSCSPISGHRSVSWYQQTPGQGLQFLFEYFSETQRNKGNFPGRFSGRQFSNSRSEMNVSTLELGDSALYLCASSKTGTIEADTQYFGPGTRLTVL.

This clonotype has just one count. J is TRBJ2-1 and V is TRBV4-3; 7 nucleotides match TRBD2. From germline, CDR1 is LGHNA and CDR2 YSLEER. The CDR3 contains 14 residues. Trimming took 0 bases from V and 7 from J; bases not matched to a gene: 3. This CDR3 is CASSQENSGNEQFF. In DNA form, the CDR3 reads TGCGCCAGCAGCCAAGAGAATAGCGGGAATGAGCAGTTCTTC.

The chain employs TRBV7-9 and TRBJ2-5, with 8 nucleotides matching TRBD2. Per germline, CDR1 SEHNR and CDR2 FQNEAQ (reference sequence). After removal of 5 bases from V and 4 bases from J, the junction contained 3 bases not matched to a gene. The CDR3 runs 13 residues. The CDR3 region has the DNA TGTGCCAGCAGCCCTCGGGAGGGAGAGACCCAGTACTTC. The encoded protein is CASSPREGETQYF.

The chain couples TRBV5-1 to TRBJ1-2, with 7 positions matching TRBD1. CDR3 length: 14 residues. CDR1 is SGHRS and CDR2 is YFSETQ in the germline V gene. The V and J ends lost 4 bases and 2 bases, in that order; junction bases with no gene match: 5. CDR3 bases: TGCGCCAGCAGCCCAGCACAGGGGAACTATGGCTACACCTTC. Its protein product is CASSPAQGNYGYTF.

This clonotype was counted only a few times. The V and J genes are TRBV5-1 and TRBJ2-5; 8 nucleotides line up with TRBD2. CDR3 size: 15 residues. Germline CDR1 reads SGHRS; CDR2 reads YFSETQ. The trim removed 0 bases at V and 4 bases at J, leaving 5 bases unmatched. The CDR3 coding sequence is TGCGCCAGCAGCTTGGAAGCGGGGGCTGTAGAGACCCAGTACTTC. This codes for CASSLEAGAVETQYF.

There are many counts of this clonotype. The junction differs from germline at one of its ends, possibly a read error. The gene calls are TRBV3-1 and TRBJ2-1; the D gene is possibly TRBD2 (6 bases). Germline V gives CDR1 LGHDT, CDR2 YNNKEL (reference sequence). The CDR3 totals 13 residues. Written as DNA, the CDR3 is TGCGCCAGCAGCCAAGAGGGAGGCAATGAGCAGTTCTTC. Protein sequence: CASSQEGGNEQFF.

V gene TRBV12-5 combines with J gene TRBJ1-1; D call uncertain. Germline V gene data show CDR1 as LGHNT and CDR2 as FRNRAP. V shed 0 bases and J shed 1 base, with 9 bases lying between them. This CDR3 spans 15 amino acids. CDR3 bases: TGTGCTAGTGGTTTGGTGGTAGGGCCGAACACTGAAGCTTTCTTT. It is translated as CASGLVVGPNTEAFF.

This rearrangement joins TRBV4-3 to TRBJ1-4; D gene unclear. The CDR3 sequence is 16 residues long. V dropped 1 base and J dropped 3 bases, with 12 bases sitting between them. Germline lookup yields CDR1 LGHNA and CDR2 YSLEER. CDR3 amino acids: CASSQGARSANEKLFF. The DNA for the CDR3 is TGCGCCAGCAGCCAAGGAGCACGGTCGGCTAATGAAAAACTGTTTTTT.

This rearrangement joins TRBV18 to TRBJ2-7; the D gene could be TRBD1 or TRBD2 (5 bases each). V was trimmed by 6 bases and J by 9 bases, leaving 15 bases between them. CDR1 is KGHSH, CDR2 LQKENI, per germline. This CDR3 contains 12 residues. The CDR3, as DNA: TGTGCCAGCTCCCCCGGGGCTGCCGGGCAGTACTTC. Residues: CASSPGAAGQYF. The variable domain in full, completed from reference TRBV18 and TRBJ2-7, reads NAGVMQNPRHLVRRRGQEARLRCSPMKGHSHVYWYRQLPEEGLKFMVYLQKENIIDESGMPKERFSAEFPKEGPSILRIQQVVRGDSAAYFCASSPGAAGQYFGPGTRLTVT.

The rearrangement links TRBV15 to TRBJ2-7, with 8 bases identical to TRBD1. The CDR3 has 15 amino acids. Trimming removed 4 bases from V and 5 bases from J; junction bases left unmatched: 10. CDR1 is LNHNV and CDR2 is YYDKDF in the germline V gene (reference sequence). In DNA form, the CDR3 reads TGTGCCACCAGCACCCGGACAGGGTACGACCACGAGCAGTACGTC. Translation gives CATSTRTGYDHEQYV.

There are many counts of this clonotype. The rearrangement joins TRBV7-6 to TRBJ2-5; TRBD2 agrees at 12 bases. CDR1 and CDR2 from the germline V gene are SGHVS and FNYEAQ. Unmatched junction bases numbered 5, after V lost 8 bases and J lost 1 base. The length of the CDR3 is 15 residues. The CDR3 DNA sequence: TGTGCCAGCGGGACTAGCGGGTTCCCCCAAGAGACCCAGTACTTC. It specifies CASGTSGFPQETQYF.

The table lists this clonotype with a few counts. This rearrangement joins TRBV4-2 to TRBJ1-1; weak D call: TRBD1 (5 bases). The CDR3 is made up of 16 amino acids. V was clipped by 1 base and J by 2 bases, with 14 bases between them. Germline lookup yields CDR1 LGHNA and CDR2 YNFKEQ. The CDR3 region has the DNA TGTGCCAGCAGCCAAGGGGGGGAGAGGCCCAACACTGAAGCTTTCTTT. It encodes CASSQGGERPNTEAFF.

This clonotype was detected ten times or more. The gene calls are TRBV7-9 and TRBJ1-4; TRBD1 matches 8 bases. Germline CDR1 and CDR2: SEHNR and FQNEAQ (reference sequence). The CDR3 totals 14 residues. Losses at the gene ends were 3 bases for V and 7 bases for J; bases not matched to a gene: 4. The CDR3 is CASSLTGDGEKLFF. The CDR3 DNA follows: TGTGCCAGCAGCTTGACAGGGGATGGTGAAAAACTGTTTTTT. Together with reference TRBV7-9 and TRBJ1-4, the CDR3 gives the full variable domain: DTGVSQNPRHKITKRGQNVTFRCDPISEHNRLYWYRQTLGQGPEFLTYFQNEAQLEKSRLLSDRFSAERPKGSFSTLEIQRTEQGDSAMYLCASSLTGDGEKLFFGSGTQLSVL.

The chain is built from TRBV2 and TRBJ2-7, with D perhaps being TRBD1 or TRBD2 (6 bases each). Trimming shortened V by 7 bases and J by 6 bases, and 19 bases separated the two germline ends. This CDR3 has 14 amino acids. Germline-derived CDR1 and CDR2 are SNHLY and FYNNEI. CDR3 residues: CASKWDSKGGEQYF. In nucleotides, the CDR3 is TGTGCCAGCAAATGGGACTCAAAAGGGGGCGAGCAGTACTTC.

This clonotype was recorded many times. CDR3 region: CASSLNVPPNTGELFF. The CDR3 DNA reads TGCGCCAGCAGCTTAAATGTCCCTCCGAACACCGGGGAGCTGTTTTTT. This chain links TRBV5-1 with TRBJ2-2; D remains ambiguous. Germline CDR1 SGHRS, CDR2 YFSETQ. Trimming pared 2 bases from V and 0 bases from J, leaving 11 bases between. The CDR3 has 16 amino acids.

The gene calls are TRBV5-1 and TRBJ2-3, with D hard to call. Trimming removed 2 bases from V and 6 bases from J, with 10 bases in between. Germline lookup yields CDR1 SGHRS and CDR2 YFSETQ. The CDR3 has 13 residues. This CDR3 is CASSLTIRDTQYF. In DNA, the CDR3 is TGCGCCAGCAGCTTAACCATTCGGGATACGCAGTATTTT.

This clonotype was picked up a small number of times. The CDR3 DNA reads as TGCAGTGCTAGAGGCGAAACTAGCACAGATACGCAGTATTTT. Its translation: CSARGETSTDTQYF. The chain has TRBV20-1 and TRBJ2-3; the D is unclear. Trimming removed 1 base at V and 0 bases at J, with 8 bases between. CDR3 length: 14 residues. The germline V gene has CDR1 DFQATT and CDR2 SNEGSKA (reference sequence).

The V call is TRBV5-1, the J call TRBJ1-4, with 11 bases that match TRBD1. CDR1 is SGHRS, CDR2 YFSETQ, per germline. The CDR3 runs to 15 residues. With V trimmed by 1 base and J by 7 bases, 3 bases remained unmatched. For the CDR3, the DNA is TGCGCCAGCAGCTTGAGGACAGGGGGCGGTGAAAAACTGTTTTTT. Amino acids: CASSLRTGGGEKLFF. The variable domain in full, with the rest retrieved from reference TRBV5-1 and TRBJ1-4, is KAGVTQTPRYLIKTRGQQVTLSCSPISGHRSVSWYQQTPGQGLQFLFEYFSETQRNKGNFPGRFSGRQFSNSRSEMNVSTLELGDSALYLCASSLRTGGGEKLFFGSGTQLSVL.

The V and J genes are TRBV12-3 or TRBV12-4 and TRBJ1-6; TRBD1 matches at 8 bases. Unmatched junction bases numbered 6, after V lost 6 bases and J lost 8 bases. This CDR3 has 14 amino acids. This chain's CDR3 is CASRGGQGYSPLHF. The CDR3 DNA reads TGTGCCAGCAGAGGAGGACAGGGATATTCACCCCTCCACTTT.

This clonotype was seen a handful of times. This chain uses TRBV7-8 with TRBJ2-7, with 8 bases matching TRBD1. The CDR3 has 14 residues. J lost 6 bases, V lost 4 bases, and 8 bases had no gene match. The germline V gene encodes CDR1 SGHVS and CDR2 FQNEAQ. The CDR3 loop reads CASSSQGAGSEQYF. In nucleotides, the CDR3 is TGTGCCAGCAGCTCCCAGGGGGCGGGGTCCGAGCAGTACTTC.